This T cell receptor beta chain appears in the sequencing data of a study of blood T cell repertoires in COVID-19. Study background: PBMCs, B-cell-depleted T cells, or T cells provided the cDNA or gDNA that made up the material.

The CDR3 spans 13 residues. Authors' data handling: Reference gene primer amplification gave nucleated cell count estimates. The repertoire was sequenced with immunoSEQ multiplex PCR; TCRdb's copy has only in-frame clones and lacks some. V and J calls and clone size are copied from that table; D and trimming were computed from the DNA. The sample records about 170,000 clones, around 82% being singletons. The sequence was collected from a woman older than 75 with acute or convalescent COVID-19. Sequenced: peripheral blood. The rearrangement uses TRBV21-1 and TRBJ1-5; the listed D gene, TRBD1, was not tested against the DNA. TRBV21-1 is designated a pseudogene. The CDR3 is CASSKDRRGPQHF. The CDR3 coding sequence is TGTGCCAGCAGCAAAGATAGAAGGGGGCCCCAGCATTTT.